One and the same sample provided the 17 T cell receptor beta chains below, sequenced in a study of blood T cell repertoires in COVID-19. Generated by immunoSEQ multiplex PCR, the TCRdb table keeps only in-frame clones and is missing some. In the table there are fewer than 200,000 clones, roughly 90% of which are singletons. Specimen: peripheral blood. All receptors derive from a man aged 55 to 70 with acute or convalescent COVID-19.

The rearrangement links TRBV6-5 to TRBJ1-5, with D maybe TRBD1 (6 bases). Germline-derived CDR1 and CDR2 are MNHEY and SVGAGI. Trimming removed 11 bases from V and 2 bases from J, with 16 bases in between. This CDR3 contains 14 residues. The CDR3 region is CAVGRGAGNQPQHF. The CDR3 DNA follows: TGTGCCGTTGGGCGGGGGGCCGGCAATCAGCCCCAGCATTTT.

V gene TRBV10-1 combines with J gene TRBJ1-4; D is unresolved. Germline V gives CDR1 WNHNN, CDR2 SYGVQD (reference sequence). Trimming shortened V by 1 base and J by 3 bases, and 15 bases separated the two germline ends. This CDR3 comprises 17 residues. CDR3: CASSEFPSPAANEKLFF. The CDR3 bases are TGCGCCAGCAGTGAGTTTCCGTCCCCGGCGGCTAATGAAAAACTGTTTTTT.

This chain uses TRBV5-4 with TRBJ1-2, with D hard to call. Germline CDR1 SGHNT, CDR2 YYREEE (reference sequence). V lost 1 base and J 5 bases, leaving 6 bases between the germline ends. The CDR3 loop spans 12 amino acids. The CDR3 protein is CASSLNKYGYTF. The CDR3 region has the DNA TGTGCCAGCAGCTTGAATAAATATGGCTACACCTTC. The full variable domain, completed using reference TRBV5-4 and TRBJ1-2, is ETGVTQSPTHLIKTRGQQVTLRCSSQSGHNTVSWYQQALGQGPQFIFQYYREEENGRGNFPPRFSGLQFPNYSSELNVNALELDDSALYLCASSLNKYGYTFGSGTRLTVV.

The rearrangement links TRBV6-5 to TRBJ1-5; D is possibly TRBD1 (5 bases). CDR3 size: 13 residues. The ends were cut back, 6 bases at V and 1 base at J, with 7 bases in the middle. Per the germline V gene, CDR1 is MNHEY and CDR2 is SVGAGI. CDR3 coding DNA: TGTGCCAGCAGGGACATGAGCAATCAGCCCCAGCATTTT. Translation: CASRDMSNQPQHF.

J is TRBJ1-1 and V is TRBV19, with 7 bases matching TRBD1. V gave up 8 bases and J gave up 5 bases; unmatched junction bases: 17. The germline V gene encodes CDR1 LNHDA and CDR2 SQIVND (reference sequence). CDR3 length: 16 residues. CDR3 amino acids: CASSGIRGMGSTEAFF. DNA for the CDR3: TGTGCCAGTTCGGGGATCAGGGGGATGGGATCGACTGAAGCTTTCTTT.

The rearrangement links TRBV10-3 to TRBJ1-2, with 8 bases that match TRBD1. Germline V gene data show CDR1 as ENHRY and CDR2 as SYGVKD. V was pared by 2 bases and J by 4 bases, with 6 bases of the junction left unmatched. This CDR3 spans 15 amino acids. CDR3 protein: CAISESMGQAYGYTF. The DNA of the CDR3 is TGTGCCATCAGTGAGAGTATGGGACAGGCCTATGGCTACACCTTC.

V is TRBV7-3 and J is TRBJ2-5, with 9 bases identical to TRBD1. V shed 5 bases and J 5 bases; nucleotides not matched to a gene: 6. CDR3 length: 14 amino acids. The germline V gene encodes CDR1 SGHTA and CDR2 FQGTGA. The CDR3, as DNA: TGTGCCAGCAGCGCAACAGGGGGCTGGGAGACCCAGTACTTC. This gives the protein CASSATGGWETQYF.

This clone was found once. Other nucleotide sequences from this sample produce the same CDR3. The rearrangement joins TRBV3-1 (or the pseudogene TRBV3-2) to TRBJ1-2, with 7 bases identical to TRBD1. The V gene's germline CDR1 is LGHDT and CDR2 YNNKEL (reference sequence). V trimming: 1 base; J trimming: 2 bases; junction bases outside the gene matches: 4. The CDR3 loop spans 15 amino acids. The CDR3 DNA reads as TGTGCCAGCAGCCAAGGTGGCAGGGGGAACTATGGCTACACCTTC. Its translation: CASSQGGRGNYGYTF.

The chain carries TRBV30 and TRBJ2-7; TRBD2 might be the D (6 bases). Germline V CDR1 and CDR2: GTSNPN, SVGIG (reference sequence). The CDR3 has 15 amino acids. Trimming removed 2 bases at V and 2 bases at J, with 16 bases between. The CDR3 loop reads CAWSPRDLWPYEQYF. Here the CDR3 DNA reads TGTGCCTGGAGTCCCCGGGACTTGTGGCCCTACGAGCAGTACTTC.

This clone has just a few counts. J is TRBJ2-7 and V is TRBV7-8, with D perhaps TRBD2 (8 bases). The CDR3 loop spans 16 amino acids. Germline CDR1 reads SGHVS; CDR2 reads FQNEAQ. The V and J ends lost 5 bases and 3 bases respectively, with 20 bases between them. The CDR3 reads CASSPRGGLGLYEQYV. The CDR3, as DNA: TGTGCCAGCAGCCCCAGGGGGGGACTAGGGCTCTACGAGCAGTACGTC.

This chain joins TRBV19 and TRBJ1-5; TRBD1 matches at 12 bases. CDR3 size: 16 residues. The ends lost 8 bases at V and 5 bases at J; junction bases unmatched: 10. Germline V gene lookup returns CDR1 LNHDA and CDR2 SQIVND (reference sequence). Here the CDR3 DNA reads TGTGCCAGTGCACGGCCGGGACAGGGGGCATATCAGCCCCAGCATTTT. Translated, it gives CASARPGQGAYQPQHF.

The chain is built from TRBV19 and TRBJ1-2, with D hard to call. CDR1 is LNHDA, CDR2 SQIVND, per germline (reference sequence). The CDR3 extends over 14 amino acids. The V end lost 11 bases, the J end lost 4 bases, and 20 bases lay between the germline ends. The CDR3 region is CAGSPKGESYGYTF. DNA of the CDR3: TGTGCCGGAAGCCCTAAGGGAGAGAGCTATGGCTACACCTTC.

CDR3 protein: CASSLETATTEAFF. The CDR3 DNA follows: TGCGCCAGCAGCTTGGAAACCGCTACCACTGAAGCTTTCTTT. J is TRBJ1-1 and V is TRBV5-1, with D hard to call. Trimming removed 0 bases from V and 4 bases from J, with 10 bases in between. From germline, CDR1 is SGHRS and CDR2 YFSETQ. This CDR3 spans 14 amino acids.

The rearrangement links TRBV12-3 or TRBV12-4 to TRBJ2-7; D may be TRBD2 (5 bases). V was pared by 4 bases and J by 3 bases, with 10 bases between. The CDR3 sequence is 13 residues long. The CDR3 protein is CASSSPRDYEQYV. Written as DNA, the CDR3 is TGTGCCAGCAGTTCACCACGGGACTACGAGCAGTACGTC.

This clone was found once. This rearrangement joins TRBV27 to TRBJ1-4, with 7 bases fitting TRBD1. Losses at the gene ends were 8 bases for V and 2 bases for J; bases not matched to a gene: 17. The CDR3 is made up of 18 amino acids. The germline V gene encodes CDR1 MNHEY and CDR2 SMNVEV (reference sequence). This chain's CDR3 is CASRDQFQGVSTNEKLFF. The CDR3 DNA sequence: TGTGCCAGCCGGGACCAATTCCAGGGGGTCTCGACTAATGAAAAACTGTTTTTT.

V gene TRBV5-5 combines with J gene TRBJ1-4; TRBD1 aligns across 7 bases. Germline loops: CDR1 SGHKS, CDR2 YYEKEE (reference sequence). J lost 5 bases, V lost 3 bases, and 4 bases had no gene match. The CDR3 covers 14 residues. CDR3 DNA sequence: TGTGCCAGCAGCTCGGGACAGCTAAATGAAAAACTGTTTTTT. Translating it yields CASSSGQLNEKLFF.

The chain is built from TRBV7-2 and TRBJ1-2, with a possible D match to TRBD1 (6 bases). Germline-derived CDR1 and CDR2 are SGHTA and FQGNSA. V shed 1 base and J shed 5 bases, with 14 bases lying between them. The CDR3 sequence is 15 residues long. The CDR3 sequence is CASSLDGQGWYGYTF. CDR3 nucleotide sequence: TGTGCCAGCAGCTTAGACGGGCAGGGGTGGTATGGCTACACCTTC.